The 32 T cell receptor beta chains below come from one sample, sequenced in a study of CD8+CD57+ T cells in acquired aplastic anemia. An expansion of CD8+CD57+ cells by flow cytometry had been shown in patients chosen for sequencing. TCR beta VDJ combinations and CDR3 sequences were profiled from genomic DNA. TCRdb reanalysed the reads using MiXCR and keeps one entry per CDR3 protein. The sample has about 120,000 distinct CDR3 sequences, about 60% seen once. What was sequenced was sorted CD4+, CD8+, or CD8+CD57+ T cells (not recorded which) from PBMCs. All receptors derive from a human donor with aplastic anemia.

This clonotype was seen a few times. The chain combines TRBV20-1 with TRBJ2-7; D remains ambiguous. The germline V gene encodes CDR1 DFQATT and CDR2 SNEGSKA (reference sequence). The CDR3 covers 14 residues. Trimming shortened V by 2 bases and J by 2 bases, and 13 bases separated the two germline ends. The CDR3 sequence is CSARRASSPYEQYF. CDR3 DNA sequence: TGCAGTGCTAGACGGGCGAGCTCTCCCTACGAGCAGTACTTC.

This chain links TRBV14 with TRBJ2-3, with D perhaps given as TRBD1 or TRBD2 (6 bases each). The CDR3 totals 16 residues. Trimming took off 2 bases at V and 0 bases at J, with 12 bases between the two ends. CDR1 SGHDN and CDR2 FVKESK come from the germline V gene. The CDR3 region is CASSQTAGTSTDTQYF. The CDR3, as DNA: TGTGCCAGCAGCCAAACCGCGGGGACAAGCACAGATACGCAGTATTTT.

This chain links TRBV2 with TRBJ1-3; 7 nucleotides line up with TRBD1. The junction had 8 bases not matched to a gene; V was cut back by 5 bases and J by 7 bases. Germline V gene data show CDR1 as SNHLY and CDR2 as FYNNEI. This CDR3 region has 14 residues. The CDR3 region is CASSPTGQLNTIYF. CDR3 nucleotides: TGTGCCAGCAGTCCTACGGGACAGTTGAACACCATATATTTT.

V usage is TRBV24-1 and J usage is TRBJ2-1; 7 bases line up with TRBD2. The CDR3 sequence is 16 residues long. Germline CDR1 is KGHDR and CDR2 is SFDVKD. V shed 5 bases and J 3 bases; nucleotides not matched to a gene: 9. CDR3 sequence reads: CATSGTQAGSYNEQFF. Written as DNA, the CDR3 is TGTGCCACCAGTGGGACGCAAGCGGGAAGCTACAATGAGCAGTTCTTC.

The CDR3 DNA is TGTGCCACCGGATCCTTGGGGGGGAGCAATCAGCCCCAGCATTTT. Protein product: CATGSLGGSNQPQHF. This chain uses TRBV24-1 with TRBJ1-5, with D tentatively TRBD1 (5 bases). The length of the CDR3 is 15 residues. CDR1 and CDR2 from the germline V gene are KGHDR and SFDVKD. The V end was cut by 9 bases, the J end by 1 base, with 15 bases between.

This clonotype occurred a few times. The chain combines TRBV12-3 or TRBV12-4 with TRBJ1-2, with D possibly TRBD1 on 6 matching bases. The CDR3 runs 13 residues. Between the trimmed V and J ends, which lost 3 bases and 6 bases, there was a span of 11 bases. CDR3 in DNA: TGTGCCAGCAGTTTGGGGGGGGCTCATGGCTACACCTTC. It is translated as CASSLGGAHGYTF.

This chain connects TRBV10-3 to TRBJ1-5, with TRBD1 matching 8 bases. This CDR3 has 14 residues. The germline V gene encodes CDR1 ENHRY and CDR2 SYGVKD. The V segment lost 3 bases and the J segment 6 bases; nucleotides outside the gene matches: 4. In nucleotides, the CDR3 is TGTGCCATCAGTGACGAGACAGGGGTTCAGCCCCAGCATTTT. Protein product: CAISDETGVQPQHF.

This chain uses TRBV9 with TRBJ2-7, with D perhaps matching TRBD2 (6 bases). This CDR3 has 15 residues. The germline V gene encodes CDR1 SGDLS and CDR2 YYNGEE. Trimming cost V 3 bases and J 6 bases, with 19 bases left between them. The chain's CDR3 is CASSETRSPNGEQYF. CDR3 bases: TGTGCCAGCAGCGAGACTAGATCCCCGAACGGCGAGCAGTACTTC.

The J gene is TRBJ2-3, the V gene TRBV13; D is possibly TRBD1 (6 bases). The germline gives CDR1 PRHDT, CDR2 FYEKMQ (reference sequence). V lost 5 bases and J lost 4, with 10 bases in between. The CDR3 has 13 amino acids. The CDR3 is CASSKDRADTQYF. The CDR3 DNA reads TGTGCCAGCAGCAAGGACAGAGCAGATACGCAGTATTTT.

The sample holds a few counts of this clonotype. The J gene is TRBJ2-3, the V gene TRBV10-3, with D hard to call. The ends were cut back, 4 bases at V and 3 bases at J, with 14 bases in the middle. The CDR3 runs to 15 residues. Germline CDR1 is ENHRY and CDR2 is SYGVKD. The CDR3 region is CAISGIAGGTDTQYF. CDR3 in DNA: TGTGCCATCAGTGGAATAGCAGGTGGGACAGATACGCAGTATTTT.

Ten or more counts support this clonotype. V usage is TRBV19 and J usage is TRBJ1-5; 7 bases agree with TRBD1. The J segment lost 4 bases and the V segment lost 3 bases, leaving 6 bases of the junction unmatched. CDR3 size: 15 residues. Per germline, CDR1 LNHDA and CDR2 SQIVND (reference sequence). Here the CDR3 DNA reads TGTGCCAGTAGTATCAATCGGGACAGAAATCAGCCCCAGCATTTT. Its translation: CASSINRDRNQPQHF.

V is TRBV11-2 and J is TRBJ1-4; D call uncertain. CDR3 size: 15 residues. CDR1 and CDR2 (germline): SGHAT, FQNNGV. Between the trimmed V and J ends, which lost 3 bases and 3 bases, there was a span of 11 bases. The CDR3 DNA follows: TGTGCCAGCAGCTTCGGGGTTTGGGCTAATGAAAAACTGTTTTTT. Translated, it gives CASSFGVWANEKLFF.

This clonotype was counted once. The J gene is TRBJ2-7, the V gene TRBV25-1, with 10 bases lining up with TRBD1. In germline, CDR1 is MGHDK, CDR2 SYGVNS. There are 14 residues in the CDR3. With 6 bases clipped from V and 2 bases from J, the junction kept 4 bases outside the gene matches. CDR3 protein: CASRYGQGAYEQYF. The CDR3 DNA reads TGTGCCAGCAGATATGGACAGGGGGCCTACGAGCAGTACTTC.

On this clonotype itself: One end of the junction is discordant with germline, which a read error may explain. The chain carries TRBV20-1 and TRBJ2-7; D uncertain. The CDR3 spans 11 residues. CDR1 is DFQATT, CDR2 SNEGSKA, per germline (reference sequence). This chain's CDR3 is CSARDQDNAGF. The CDR3, as DNA: TGCAGTGCTAGAGATCAAGACAACGCAGGCTTC.

This chain joins TRBV15 and TRBJ1-5; weak D call: TRBD1 (6 bases). The CDR3 consists of 15 residues. Trimming stripped 1 base from V and 9 bases from J, with 16 bases between. Germline CDR1 is LNHNV and CDR2 is YYDKDF (reference sequence). The CDR3 DNA follows: TGTGCCACCAGCAGAGGGGGGCGTGACAACCGGCCCCAGCATTTT. Its translation: CATSRGGRDNRPQHF.

The rearrangement uses TRBV11-1 and TRBJ1-6; a weak D match, TRBD1 (6 bases). Trimming pared 7 bases from V and 5 bases from J, leaving 21 bases between. Germline assignment: CDR1 SGHAT and CDR2 FQDESV (reference sequence). This CDR3 has 17 residues. This CDR3 reads CASTYSSGAMHNSPLHF. CDR3 nucleotide sequence: TGTGCCAGCACCTACTCATCAGGGGCTATGCATAATTCACCCCTCCACTTT.

This clonotype was detected ten times or more. The rearrangement joins TRBV7-9 to TRBJ1-1, with D possibly TRBD1 on 5 matching bases. Germline CDR1 and CDR2: SEHNR and FQNEAQ (reference sequence). The V end lost 0 bases, the J end lost 0 bases, and 8 bases lay between the germline ends. CDR3 length: 15 amino acids. The CDR3 nucleotides are TGTGCCAGCAGCTTAGCCCAGGGCATGAACACTGAAGCTTTCTTT. This gives the protein CASSLAQGMNTEAFF. Using reference TRBV7-9 and TRBJ1-1 for the parts outside the CDR3, the full variable domain is DTGVSQNPRHKITKRGQNVTFRCDPISEHNRLYWYRQTLGQGPEFLTYFQNEAQLEKSRLLSDRFSAERPKGSFSTLEIQRTEQGDSAMYLCASSLAQGMNTEAFFGQGTRLTVV.

This clonotype appeared many times. The rearrangement joins TRBV7-9 to TRBJ1-5; 10 bases are a match to TRBD1. The CDR3 is made up of 14 amino acids. Germline V gene sequence: CDR1 SEHNR, CDR2 FQNEAQ (reference sequence). Unmatched junction bases numbered 3, after V lost 4 bases and J lost 6 bases. CDR3 nucleotide sequence: TGTGCCAGCAGCTATGGACAGGGGGTTCAGCCCCAGCATTTT. Amino acids: CASSYGQGVQPQHF. Variable domain in full (rest from reference TRBV7-9 and TRBJ1-5): DTGVSQNPRHKITKRGQNVTFRCDPISEHNRLYWYRQTLGQGPEFLTYFQNEAQLEKSRLLSDRFSAERPKGSFSTLEIQRTEQGDSAMYLCASSYGQGVQPQHFGDGTRLSIL.

Concerning this clonotype itself: A clone one base away is much larger, so this may be a read error. The chain is built from TRBV5-1 and TRBJ2-2; D remains ambiguous. Trimming took 2 bases from V and 4 from J, leaving 9 bases between them. The CDR3 runs to 14 residues. Germline CDR1 and CDR2: SGHRS and YFSETQ. The CDR3 bases are TGCGCCAGCAGCTTAGGGTCGAGCACCGGGGAGCTGTTTTTT. It translates to CASSLGSSTGELFF.

The chain couples TRBV2 to TRBJ1-6; 7 bases map to TRBD1. Germline CDR1 reads SNHLY; CDR2 reads FYNNEI. V was pared by 5 bases and J by 9 bases, with 7 bases of the junction left unmatched. The CDR3 consists of 14 residues. Written as DNA, the CDR3 is TGTGCCAGCAGTCTCCGGGACAGCCCTTCACCCCTCCACTTT. This gives the protein CASSLRDSPSPLHF.

The chain carries TRBV19 and TRBJ2-1; 7 nucleotides line up with TRBD2. Germline V gene data show CDR1 as LNHDA and CDR2 as SQIVND (reference sequence). This CDR3 is 16 amino acids long. After removal of 4 bases from V and 7 bases from J, the junction contained 13 bases not matched to a gene. CDR3 amino acids: CASSTRRDGGMNEQFF. The CDR3 nucleotides are TGTGCCAGTAGTACCCGCCGGGACGGGGGGATGAATGAGCAGTTCTTC.

V is TRBV4-1 and J is TRBJ2-7; TRBD2 matches 11 bases. Germline V gene data show CDR1 as MGHRA and CDR2 as YSYEKL. The V gene end was trimmed by 3 bases and the J gene end by 5 bases; junction bases not matched to a gene: 3. This CDR3 is built from 14 residues. DNA for the CDR3: TGCGCCAGCAGCCATAGCGGGAGGGCCGACGAGCAGTACTTC. Its translation is CASSHSGRADEQYF.

V and J are TRBV9 and TRBJ2-7; TRBD1 or TRBD2 may be the D gene (5 bases each). Germline V gene lookup returns CDR1 SGDLS and CDR2 YYNGEE. This CDR3 has 15 amino acids. V was shortened by 0 bases and J by 0 bases, with 10 bases between the two germline ends. CDR3 sequence reads: CASSVDGTASYEQYF. The CDR3 nucleotides read TGTGCCAGCAGCGTAGATGGGACGGCCTCCTACGAGCAGTACTTC.

The rearrangement links TRBV5-5 to TRBJ2-5; 7 bases match TRBD1. Germline CDR1 SGHKS, CDR2 YYEKEE (reference sequence). The ends lost 0 bases at V and 5 bases at J; junction bases unmatched: 7. The CDR3 runs 15 residues. For the CDR3, the DNA is TGTGCCAGCAGCTTGGGCCCCGACAGGGAGGAGACCCAGTACTTC. This gives the protein CASSLGPDREETQYF.

The chain combines TRBV30 with TRBJ1-1, with D unresolved. The CDR3 runs to 13 residues. V was shortened by 0 bases and J by 0 bases, with 5 bases between the two germline ends. The germline gives CDR1 GTSNPN, CDR2 SVGIG (reference sequence). CDR3 sequence reads: CAWSVLLNTEAFF. The CDR3 region has the DNA TGTGCCTGGAGTGTCCTGCTGAACACTGAAGCTTTCTTT.

This rearrangement joins TRBV2 to TRBJ1-1; D uncertain. There are 14 residues in the CDR3. Germline assignment: CDR1 SNHLY and CDR2 FYNNEI. The V end lost 11 bases, the J end lost 1 base, and 17 bases lay between the germline ends. CDR3 DNA: TGTGCCGCGAAATCTACAGCGAGGAACACTGAAGCTTTCTTT. This codes for CAAKSTARNTEAFF.

This clonotype was seen a handful of times. V is TRBV6-1 and J is TRBJ1-5; the match to TRBD1 covers 9 bases. Per the germline V gene, CDR1 is MNHNS and CDR2 is SASEGT. After removal of 1 base from V and 6 bases from J, the junction contained 7 bases not matched to a gene. The CDR3 runs to 16 residues. This CDR3 reads CASSEEGGQGSQPQHF. The CDR3 DNA sequence: TGTGCCAGCAGTGAAGAGGGGGGACAGGGTAGTCAGCCCCAGCATTTT.

V usage is TRBV2 and J usage is TRBJ2-1; D is possibly TRBD1 (6 bases). V lost 7 bases to trimming and J lost 4 bases, with 14 bases between them. CDR3 length: 14 amino acids. CDR1 is SNHLY and CDR2 is FYNNEI in the germline V gene. The CDR3 spells CASTRDMTYNEQFF. The CDR3 DNA reads TGTGCCAGCACCCGGGACATGACATACAATGAGCAGTTCTTC.

This clonotype was picked up one time. The chain is built from TRBV20-1 and TRBJ1-5, with 8 bases identical to TRBD1. Germline lookup yields CDR1 DFQATT and CDR2 SNEGSKA (reference sequence). Trimming at V came to 3 bases and at J to 7 bases, leaving 2 bases not matched to a gene. The CDR3 sequence is 12 residues long. The CDR3, as DNA: TGCAGTGCTAGGACAGGGGACCAGCCCCAGCATTTT. It encodes CSARTGDQPQHF.

This clonotype was seen many times. The chain is built from TRBV7-9 and TRBJ1-5; TRBD1 agrees at 11 bases. The germline V gene encodes CDR1 SEHNR and CDR2 FQNEAQ (reference sequence). Unmatched junction bases numbered 5, after V lost 4 bases and J lost 6 bases. The CDR3 spans 15 residues. CDR3 residues: CASSSSGTGGQPQHF. CDR3 nucleotides: TGTGCCAGCAGCTCGTCCGGGACAGGGGGTCAGCCCCAGCATTTT.

The chain combines TRBV5-6 with TRBJ2-7, with a possible D match to TRBD2 (6 bases). CDR1 is SGHDT and CDR2 is YYEEEE in the germline V gene. The CDR3 has 15 residues. Trimming took 2 bases from V and 0 from J, leaving 12 bases between them. In DNA form, the CDR3 reads TGTGCCAGCAGCTTCCCTGGGGGGAGCTCCTACGAGCAGTACTTC. Translating it yields CASSFPGGSSYEQYF.

The V call is TRBV7-2, the J call TRBJ2-3; no clear D. This CDR3 region has 13 residues. Deletions cut 5 bases from V and 5 bases from J, with 11 bases between. In germline, CDR1 is SGHTA, CDR2 FQGNSA. The CDR3 nucleotides are TGTGCCAGCAGCCTGAGTACGGGAGATACGCAGTATTTT. It translates to CASSLSTGDTQYF.